Sequencing of this T cell receptor beta chain was carried out in a study of human T cells and chemical hapten exposure listed by TCRdb under 2021. Describing the broader study: For sensitization, 2% DPC in acetone was applied to a roughly 2 cm by roughly 2 cm area of upper inner arm skin. Throughout the roughly 24-week study period, patients were also given weekly therapeutic DPC doses on the scalp. Patch tests used Finn chambers with 0.01% DPC on the upper back, scored after 6 days by International Contact Dermatitis Research Group standards. Most of the patients in the cohort were female, and the cohort covered alopecia areata with under or over 50% scalp involvement, alopecia totalis and alopecia universalis. Libraries were pooled for sequencing, and variation in per-sample TCR yields was attributed mainly to small differences in library volumes within the pool. The study tracked peripheral blood TCR repertoire changes in vivo during primary and secondary sensitization to the hapten diphenylcyclopropenone (DPC) in alopecia patients. Blood was sampled from patients pre-sensitization (week 0) and at 2, 6 and about 24 weeks after DPC sensitization. Twenty-nine alopecia patients gave blood for TCR sequencing at one to four time points (pre-sensitization, 2, 6 and 24 weeks). What the work shows at the level of the full study, not this receptor alone: DPC sensitization did not change the number of TCRs with a frequency above 1 in 1000, and there was no evidence of changes in global repertoire structure. Alopecia, a presumed autoimmune disease, was present in all patients, so the immune response of the patients might differ from that of healthy individuals. Compared with pre-sensitization or healthy control sets, expanded TCRs formed significantly more large CDR3 similarity clusters, which is consistent with antigen-driven responses. The number of PT1 expanded TCRs positively correlated with patch test score, significant at thresholds 8, 16 and 32 but not 4. After repeated subsampling, the strength of the expansion versus patch-test correlation and the threshold at which it became significant changed.

This clonotype has only a few counts. It has no known antigen specificity. No base quality information exists; no much larger clone differs at one position. V gives up 2 bases and J gives up 6 bases, and the segment between their germline ends measures 4 bases. CDR1 and CDR2 are read off the germline V gene (reference sequence) as DFQATT and SNEGSKA. Inclusive of the bounding cysteine and phenylalanine, the CDR3 is 11 residues long. Only the CDR3 portion is preserved as DNA: 33 bases, with reading frame beginning at the first base. Libraries were prepared through RACE. The sequencer was a NextSeq 500. During library preparation, unique molecular identifiers were attached to individual cDNA molecules so that TCRs could be counted in a quantitative, reproducible way. For every blood RNA sample, sequencing covered both the TCR alpha and TCR beta chains. Under the source paper's analysis protocol: The median number of TCRs per sample was 95,638, ranging from about 23,224 to 700,000. V, J and CDR3 annotation of the TCR reads was carried out using the Decombinator software suite. Every sample was subsampled to the same number of TCRs (28,000) for the PS versus PT1 abundance plots. Expanded TCRs were defined as absent before sensitization and observed at least eight times at the 2-week time point. Using fastp trimming at Q25 and MiXCR clonotype assembly, TCRdb reanalyzed the public sequencing data and kept in-frame beta chains. Every CDR3 protein is listed once, alongside the most common genes and DNA of its rows. These V and J calls derive from TCRdb rather than the authors' analysis. The sample table shows around 130,000 distinct CDR3 sequences, and approximately 12% are seen once. Jointly, the top ten make up more than 1.1% of the sample.

The sample's time point label, in plain terms: patch test 2, 6 weeks after DPC sensitization. Reading the label with the study, this specimen's treatment or condition is: therapeutic diphenylcyclopropenone sensitization with weekly scalp DPC. At every patch-test visit, the blood draw took place before the patch test was put on. To be eligible, patients had to be aged 18 to 70, diagnosed with alopecia and judged suitable for DPC therapy, while pregnant patients were excluded. Unfractionated whole blood was collected in Tempus Blood RNA tubes, and total RNA was extracted from that blood. The chain is assembled from TRBV20-1 and TRBJ1-4, with the D segment identity uncertain. The receptor was isolated from a woman aged 45-65 years with alopecia areata. Some clones in this sample may be carry-over from other donors' samples. The sequencing here drew on whole blood, taken in connection with sensitization to the hapten diphenylcyclopropenone (DPC). Here the CDR3 is given as CSARLDEKLFF. The bases read TGCAGTGCTAGACTGGATGAAAAACTGTTTTTT.